This TCR beta chain was recorded in a study of blood T cells in healthy people across ages. A remark on this clonotype: Its antigen is not known.

For the second PCR, which ran for about 6 to 11 cycles, a sample-barcoded 5' primer and a J-beta primer mix were used. Template switching added a 12-random-nucleotide identifier to every cDNA molecule. TCRdb processed the 5' RACE reads anew with MiXCR; each CDR3 protein has one entry. This table has fewer than 2 million distinct CDR3 sequences, roughly two fifths appearing once. Points from the study as a whole: Per million T cells, TCR beta diversity dropped roughly linearly as age increased.

Those donating, healthy Caucasian individuals from Russia, were aged about 6 to 100. Total RNA extracted from each sample amounted to at least 5 micrograms. Germline assignment: CDR1 SGHVS and CDR2 FQNEAQ. Deletions cut 5 bases from V and 7 bases from J, with 15 bases between. The CDR3 runs to 13 residues. The sequence came from a human donor in good health. What was sequenced was blood. This chain joins TRBV7-8 and TRBJ2-7, with D unclear. This CDR3 is CASSTRYLGEQYF. CDR3 in DNA: TGTGCCAGCAGCACCCGATATCTGGGGGAGCAGTACTTC.